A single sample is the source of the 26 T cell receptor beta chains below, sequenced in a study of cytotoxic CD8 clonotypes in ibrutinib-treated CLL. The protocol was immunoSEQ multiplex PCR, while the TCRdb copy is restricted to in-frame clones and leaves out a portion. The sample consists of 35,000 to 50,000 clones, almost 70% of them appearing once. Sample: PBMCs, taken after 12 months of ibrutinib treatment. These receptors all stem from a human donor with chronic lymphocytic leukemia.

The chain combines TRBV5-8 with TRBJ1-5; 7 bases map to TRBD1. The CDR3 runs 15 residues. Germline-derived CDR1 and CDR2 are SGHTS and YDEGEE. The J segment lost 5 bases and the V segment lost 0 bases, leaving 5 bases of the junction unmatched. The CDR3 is CASSLAGRGDQPQHF. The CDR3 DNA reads TGTGCCAGCAGCTTGGCTGGCAGGGGGGATCAGCCCCAGCATTTT.

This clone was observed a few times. CDR3 protein: CASTLVMNTEAFF. The CDR3 region has the DNA TGTGCCAGCACCCTAGTCATGAACACTGAAGCTTTCTTT. The gene calls are TRBV11-2 and TRBJ1-1; no firm D call. Germline-derived CDR1 and CDR2 are SGHAT and FQNNGV. The V gene lost 7 bases and the J gene lost 0 bases, with 9 bases spanning the gap. The CDR3 length is 13 residues.

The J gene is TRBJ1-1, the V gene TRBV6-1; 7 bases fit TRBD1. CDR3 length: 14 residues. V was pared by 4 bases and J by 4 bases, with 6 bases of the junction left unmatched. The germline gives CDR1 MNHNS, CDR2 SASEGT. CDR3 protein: CASSGAGGGTEAFF. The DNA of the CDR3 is TGTGCCAGCAGTGGCGCAGGGGGTGGCACTGAAGCTTTCTTT.

CDR3: CAWTGRNYEQYF. Here the CDR3 DNA reads TGTGCCTGGACCGGACGGAACTACGAGCAGTACTTC. The chain has TRBV30 and TRBJ2-7; the D is unclear. The germline V gene has CDR1 GTSNPN and CDR2 SVGIG (reference sequence). V lost 4 bases and J 3 bases, leaving 10 bases between the germline ends. This CDR3 has 12 amino acids.

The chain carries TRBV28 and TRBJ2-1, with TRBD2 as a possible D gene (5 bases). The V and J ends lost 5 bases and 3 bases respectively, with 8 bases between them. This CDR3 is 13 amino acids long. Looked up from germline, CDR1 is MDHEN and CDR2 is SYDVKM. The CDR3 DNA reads TGTGCCAGCAGTAACCGGGACTACAATGAGCAGTTCTTC. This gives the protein CASSNRDYNEQFF.

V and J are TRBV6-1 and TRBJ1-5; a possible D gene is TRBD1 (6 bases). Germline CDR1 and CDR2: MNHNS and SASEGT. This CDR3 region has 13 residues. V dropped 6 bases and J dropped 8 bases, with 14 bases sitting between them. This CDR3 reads CASREQGREPQHF. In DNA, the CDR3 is TGTGCCAGCAGAGAACAGGGAAGGGAGCCCCAGCATTTT.

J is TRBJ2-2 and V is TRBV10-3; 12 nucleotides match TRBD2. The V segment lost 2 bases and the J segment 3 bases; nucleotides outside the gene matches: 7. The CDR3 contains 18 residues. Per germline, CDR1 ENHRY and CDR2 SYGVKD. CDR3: CAISETRLAGVDTGELFF. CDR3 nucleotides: TGTGCCATCAGTGAGACAAGACTAGCGGGAGTGGACACCGGGGAGCTGTTTTTT.

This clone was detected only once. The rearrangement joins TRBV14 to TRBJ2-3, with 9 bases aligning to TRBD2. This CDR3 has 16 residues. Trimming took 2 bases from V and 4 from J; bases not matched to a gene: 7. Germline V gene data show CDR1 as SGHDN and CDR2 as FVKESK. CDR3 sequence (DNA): TGTGCCAGCAGCCAATTTAGCGGGAGTTCGTCAGATACGCAGTATTTT. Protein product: CASSQFSGSSSDTQYF.

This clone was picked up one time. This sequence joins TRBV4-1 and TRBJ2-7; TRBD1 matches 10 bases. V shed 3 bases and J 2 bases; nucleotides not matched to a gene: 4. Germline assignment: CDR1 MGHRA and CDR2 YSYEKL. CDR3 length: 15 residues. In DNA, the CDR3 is TGCGCCAGCAGCCAGCTGACAGGGGGCCCCTACGAGCAGTACTTC. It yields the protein CASSQLTGGPYEQYF.

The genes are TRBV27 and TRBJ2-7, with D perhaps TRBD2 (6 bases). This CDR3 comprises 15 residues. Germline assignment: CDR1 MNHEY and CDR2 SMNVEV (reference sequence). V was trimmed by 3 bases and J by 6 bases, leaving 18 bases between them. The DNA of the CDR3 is TGTGCCAGCAGTTTGGGGACTCCCATAGCATTCGAGCAGTACTTC. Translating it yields CASSLGTPIAFEQYF.

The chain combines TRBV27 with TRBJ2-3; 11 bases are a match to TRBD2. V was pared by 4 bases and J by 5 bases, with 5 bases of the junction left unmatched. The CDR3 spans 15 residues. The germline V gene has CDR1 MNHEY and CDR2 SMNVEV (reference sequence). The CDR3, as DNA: TGTGCCAGCAGTTCGGCTAGCGGGAGGCAAGATACGCAGTATTTT. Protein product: CASSSASGRQDTQYF.

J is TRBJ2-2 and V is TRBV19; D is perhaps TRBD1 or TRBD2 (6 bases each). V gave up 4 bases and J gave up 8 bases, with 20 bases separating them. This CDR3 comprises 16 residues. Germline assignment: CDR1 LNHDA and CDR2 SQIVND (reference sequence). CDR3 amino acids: CASSNLGGEREGELFF. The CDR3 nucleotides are TGTGCCAGTAGTAACCTCGGGGGCGAAAGGGAAGGGGAGCTGTTTTTT.

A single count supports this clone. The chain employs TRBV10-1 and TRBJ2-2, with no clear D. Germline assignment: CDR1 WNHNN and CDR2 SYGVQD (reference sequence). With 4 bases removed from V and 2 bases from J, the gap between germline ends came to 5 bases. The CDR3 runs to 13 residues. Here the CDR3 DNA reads TGCGCCAGCAGTGCGGATAACACCGGGGAGCTGTTTTTT. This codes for CASSADNTGELFF.

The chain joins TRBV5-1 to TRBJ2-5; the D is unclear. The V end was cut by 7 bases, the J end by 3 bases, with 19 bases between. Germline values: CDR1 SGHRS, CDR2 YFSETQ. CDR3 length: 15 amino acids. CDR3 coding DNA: TGCGCCAGCCGCAGCCTCGAGGCGACGAAAGAGACCCAGTACTTC. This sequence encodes CASRSLEATKETQYF. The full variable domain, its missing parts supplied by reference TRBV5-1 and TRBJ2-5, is KAGVTQTPRYLIKTRGQQVTLSCSPISGHRSVSWYQQTPGQGLQFLFEYFSETQRNKGNFPGRFSGRQFSNSRSEMNVSTLELGDSALYLCASRSLEATKETQYFGPGTRLLVL.

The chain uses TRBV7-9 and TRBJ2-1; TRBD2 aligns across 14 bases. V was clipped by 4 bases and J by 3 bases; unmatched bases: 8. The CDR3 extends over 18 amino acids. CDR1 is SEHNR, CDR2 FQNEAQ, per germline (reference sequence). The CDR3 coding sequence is TGTGCCAGCAGCTCACAGATAGGGACTAGCGGGAGCTACAATGAGCAGTTCTTC. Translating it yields CASSSQIGTSGSYNEQFF.

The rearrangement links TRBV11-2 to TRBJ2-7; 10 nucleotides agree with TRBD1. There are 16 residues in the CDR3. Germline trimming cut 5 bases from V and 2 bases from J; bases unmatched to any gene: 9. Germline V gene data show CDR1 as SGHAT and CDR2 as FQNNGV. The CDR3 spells CASSPSIGTGAYEQYF. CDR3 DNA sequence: TGTGCCAGCAGCCCCTCCATAGGGACAGGGGCCTACGAGCAGTACTTC.

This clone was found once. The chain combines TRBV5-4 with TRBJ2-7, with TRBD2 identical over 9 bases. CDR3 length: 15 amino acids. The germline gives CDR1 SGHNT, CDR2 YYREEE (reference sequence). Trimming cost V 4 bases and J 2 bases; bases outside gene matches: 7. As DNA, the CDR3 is TGTGCCAGCAGCCCCTCTAGCGGGATCGCCTACGAGCAGTACTTC. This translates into CASSPSSGIAYEQYF.

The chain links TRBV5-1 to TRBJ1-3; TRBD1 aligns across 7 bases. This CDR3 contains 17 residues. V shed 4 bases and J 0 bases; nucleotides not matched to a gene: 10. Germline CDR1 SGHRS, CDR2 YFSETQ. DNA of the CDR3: TGCGCCAGCAGCATGGGCAGGGACAGCCGCTCTGGAAACACCATATATTTT. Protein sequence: CASSMGRDSRSGNTIYF.

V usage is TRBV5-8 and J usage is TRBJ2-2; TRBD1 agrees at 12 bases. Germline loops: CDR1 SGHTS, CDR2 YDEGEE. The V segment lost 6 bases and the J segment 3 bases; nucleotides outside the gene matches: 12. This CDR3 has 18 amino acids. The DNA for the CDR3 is TGTGCCAGCACCCATCTAAGCGGGACAGGGGGCCACACCGGGGAGCTGTTTTTT. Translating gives CASTHLSGTGGHTGELFF.

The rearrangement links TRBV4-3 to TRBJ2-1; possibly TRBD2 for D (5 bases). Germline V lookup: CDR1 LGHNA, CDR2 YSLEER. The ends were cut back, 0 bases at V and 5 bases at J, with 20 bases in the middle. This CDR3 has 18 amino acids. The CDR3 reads CASSQDPKASGWNNEQFF. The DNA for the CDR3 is TGCGCCAGCAGCCAAGACCCTAAGGCCAGCGGATGGAACAATGAGCAGTTCTTC.

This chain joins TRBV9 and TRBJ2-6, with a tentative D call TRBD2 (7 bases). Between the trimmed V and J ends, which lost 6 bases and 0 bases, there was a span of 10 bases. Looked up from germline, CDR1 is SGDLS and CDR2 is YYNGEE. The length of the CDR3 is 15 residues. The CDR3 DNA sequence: TGTGCCAGCAAGGGAGGGGGCTCTGGGGCCAACGTCCTGACTTTC. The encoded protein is CASKGGGSGANVLTF.

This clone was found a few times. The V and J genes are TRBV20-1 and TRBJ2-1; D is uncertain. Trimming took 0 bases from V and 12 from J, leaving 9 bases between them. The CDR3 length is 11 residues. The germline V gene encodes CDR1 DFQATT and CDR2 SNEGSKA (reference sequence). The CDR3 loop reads CSARDTPMQFF. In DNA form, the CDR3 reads TGCAGTGCTAGAGATACCCCTATGCAGTTCTTC.

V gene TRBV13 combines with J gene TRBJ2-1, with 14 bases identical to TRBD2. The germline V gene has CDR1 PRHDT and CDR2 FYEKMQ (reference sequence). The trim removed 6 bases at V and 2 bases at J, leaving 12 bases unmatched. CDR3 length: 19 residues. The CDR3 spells CASREGLAGGHGTYNEQFF. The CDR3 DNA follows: TGTGCCAGCAGGGAAGGACTAGCGGGAGGACATGGCACCTACAATGAGCAGTTCTTC. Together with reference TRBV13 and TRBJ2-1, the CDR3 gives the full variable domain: AAGVIQSPRHLIKEKRETATLKCYPIPRHDTVYWYQQGPGQDPQFLISFYEKMQSDKGSIPDRFSAQQFSDYHSELNMSSLELGDSALYFCASREGLAGGHGTYNEQFFGPGTRLTVL.

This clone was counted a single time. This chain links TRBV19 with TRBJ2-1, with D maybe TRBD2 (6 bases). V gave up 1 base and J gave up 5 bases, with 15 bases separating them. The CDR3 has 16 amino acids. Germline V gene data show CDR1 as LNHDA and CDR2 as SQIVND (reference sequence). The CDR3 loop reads CASSIAHAGRNNEQFF. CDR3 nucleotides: TGTGCCAGTAGTATAGCCCATGCGGGAAGAAACAATGAGCAGTTCTTC.

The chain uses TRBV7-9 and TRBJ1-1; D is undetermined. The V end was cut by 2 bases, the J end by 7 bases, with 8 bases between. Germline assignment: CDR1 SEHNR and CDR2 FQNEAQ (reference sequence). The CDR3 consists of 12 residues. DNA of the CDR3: TGTGCCAGCAGCTTACCGGGCAATGAAGCTTTCTTT. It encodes CASSLPGNEAFF.

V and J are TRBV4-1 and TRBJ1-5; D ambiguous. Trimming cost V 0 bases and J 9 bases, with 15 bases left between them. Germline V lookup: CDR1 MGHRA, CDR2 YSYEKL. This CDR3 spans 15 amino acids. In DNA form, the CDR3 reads TGCGCCAGCAGCCAAGATCACGAGGTCTCGTGGCCCCAGCATTTT. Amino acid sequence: CASSQDHEVSWPQHF.